This TCR beta chain was captured in a study of identical twins. The CDR3 sequence is 14 residues long. Germline CDR1 and CDR2: MNHEY and SVGAGI. The V end lost 0 bases, the J end lost 2 bases, and 7 bases lay between the germline ends. TCRdb used MiXCR to reprocess the 5' RACE reads, holding one entry per CDR3 protein. Of fewer than 250,000 distinct CDR3 sequences in the sample, 15% to 20% were seen once. The data also belong to a second study, concerning T cells expressing NK-cell markers.

Sequencing was carried out using CD8+ T cells sorted from blood. The TCR was taken from a woman aged 18-29 years in good health. The chain employs TRBV6-5 and TRBJ1-1; a weak D match, TRBD1 (5 bases). The CDR3 nucleotides read TGTGCCAGCAGTTACTCCTGGGGCAACACTGAAGCTTTCTTT. This translates into CASSYSWGNTEAFF.